This T cell receptor beta chain was identified during a study of T cells in narcolepsy. Study details: Enrolled donors included narcolepsy type 1 or type 2 patients and healthy controls.

Concerning this clone: Its antigen is undetermined.

Profiled with immunoSEQ multiplex PCR; TCRdb holds only in-frame clones, not every one. The sample records some 22,000 clones, over 75% being singletons. The CDR3 sequence is 13 residues long. Germline CDR1 and CDR2: SNHLY and FYNNEI. V gave up 5 bases and J gave up 8 bases, with 15 bases separating them. The study's findings and limits: Autoreactive clone sequences were missing from some blood memory CD4+ repertoires.

The V and J genes are TRBV2 and TRBJ1-2; tentative D call: TRBD1 (5 bases). The TCR sequence derives from a human donor in good health. The sample was memory (CD45RA-) CD4+ T cells from blood. The CDR3 loop reads CASSKGLAGGYTF. The CDR3 nucleotides are TGTGCCAGCAGTAAGGGGTTAGCCGGGGGCTACACCTTC.